This TCR beta chain was identified during a study of T-cell reconstitution after alpha-beta-depleted transplantation in children. Study-level findings and limits: About two months after transplant, alpha-beta T cells reportedly came from several hundred expanded graft clones. By one year post-transplant, T-cell counts and diversity largely arose from T cells that were newly produced.

A remark on this clonotype: The antigen remains unidentified.

V lost 6 bases to trimming and J lost 0 bases, with 12 bases between them. Germline V gene data show CDR1 as SGHRS and CDR2 as YFSETQ. The CDR3 consists of 14 residues. Using unique molecular identifiers, the investigators prepared the TCRbeta library. TCRdb recomputed calls from the PCR reads with MiXCR, one row per CDR3 protein. The sample holds about 580,000 distinct CDR3 sequences, approximately 22% seen once. The sequence derives from a boy under three years old who had a stem cell transplant for acute myeloid leukemia, so the T cells may come from the graft donor. Sequenced here: PBMCs, mostly from graft donor cells, sampled 360 days after TCRalphabeta/CD19-depleted stem cell transplant. The V and J genes are TRBV5-1 and TRBJ1-1; D remains unclear. The CDR3 DNA sequence: TGCGCCAGCAACCTGGGTGGGATGAACACTGAAGCTTTCTTT. This gives the protein CASNLGGMNTEAFF.